Detailed here is one TCR beta chain. Its antigen is not identified. The junction had 9 bases not matched to a gene; V was cut back by 0 bases and J by 8 bases. Germline lookup yields CDR1 LGHDT and CDR2 YNNKEL (reference sequence). This CDR3 comprises 16 residues. This entry belongs to a study of T cell responses to AZD1222 COVID-19 vaccine. General study points: Clonal diversity was possibly underestimated; the donors were predominantly white British and more often female. Samples come after the peak T cell response, not at day 14. Reports indicate that nearly half of spike-specific TCRs are directed at unmutated variant regions. Seropositive status at baseline applied to only five to seven AZD1222 recipients.

Measured with immunoSEQ multiplex PCR; TCRdb has only the in-frame clones, and not every one. The data show 75,000 to 90,000 clones, 70% to 90% seen once. The chain joins TRBV3-1 (or the pseudogene TRBV3-2) to TRBJ2-1; the match to TRBD1 covers 8 bases. This sequence was found in an adult who received the AZD1222 COVID-19 vaccine. Specimen: peripheral blood, collected 28 days after the second AZD1222 dose. CDR3 in DNA: TGTGCCAGCAGCCAAGACCCCCGACAGGGGAGGTATGAGCAGTTCTTC. Residues: CASSQDPRQGRYEQFF.